The clone carrying this T cell receptor beta chain was seen only once. Its specificity is unknown. RNA transcripts yielded amplified TCR beta CDR3 regions. The primer set for the first-round RT-PCR of the TCR CDR3 was HTBI. MiXCR, run by TCRdb on the multiplex PCR reads, gives a single entry per CDR3 protein. Among a few hundred thousand distinct CDR3 sequences listed, approximately 44% were seen once. The entry originates in a study of T cells in Graves' hyperthyroidism and ophthalmopathy. General study results and limits: Patients with ophthalmopathy were separated from those with stable hyperthyroidism by a 13 V-J model. Before onset, by a median of approximately 5.9 months, the model predicted ophthalmopathy.

Subjects aged 18 to 65 presented with newly diagnosed hyperthyroidism of less than 2 months' duration. Diagnosis relied on clinical symptoms, serum thyroxine and TRAb, thyroid ultrasound and orbital computed tomography. Trimming removed 2 bases at V and 5 bases at J, with 10 bases between. The CDR3 extends over 13 amino acids. Germline values: CDR1 PRHDT, CDR2 FYEKMQ (reference sequence). The receptor was isolated from a woman aged 18-29 years with Graves' hyperthyroidism. The specimen sequenced was peripheral blood or thyroid tissue (not recorded which). The chain joins TRBV13 to TRBJ2-7; D not certain. DNA for the CDR3: TGTGCCAGCAGCTTATTTGAAGTCCACGAGCAGTACTTC. Its protein product is CASSLFEVHEQYF.